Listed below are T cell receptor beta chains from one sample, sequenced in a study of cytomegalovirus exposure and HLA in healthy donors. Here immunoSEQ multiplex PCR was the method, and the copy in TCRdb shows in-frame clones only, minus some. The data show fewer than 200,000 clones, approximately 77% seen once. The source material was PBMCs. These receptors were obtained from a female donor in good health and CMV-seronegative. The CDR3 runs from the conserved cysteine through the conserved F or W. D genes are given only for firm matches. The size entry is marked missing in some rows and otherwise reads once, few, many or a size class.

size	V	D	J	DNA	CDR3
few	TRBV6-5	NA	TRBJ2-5	TGTGCCAGCAGTTATTTGGACAGTAACATCCAAGAGACCCAGTACTTC	CASSYLDSNIQETQYF
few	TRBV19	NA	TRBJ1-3	TGTGCCAGTAGCACACAGGGCTCTGGAAACACCATATATTTT	CASSTQGSGNTIYF
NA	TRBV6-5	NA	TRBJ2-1	TGTGCCAGCAGTTTTCAGGGCGATGAGCAGTTCTTC	CASSFQGDEQFF
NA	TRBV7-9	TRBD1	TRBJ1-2	TGTGCCAGCAGCCGAGGGACAGGGAACTATGGCTACACCTTC	CASSRGTGNYGYTF
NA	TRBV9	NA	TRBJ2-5	TGTGCCAGCAGCGTAGTTGGCGATAGGAGAGAGACCCAGTACTTC	CASSVVGDRRETQYF
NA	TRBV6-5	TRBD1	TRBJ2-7	TGTGCCAGCAGAAGGACAGGGGAGTACGAGCAGTACTTC	CASRRTGEYEQYF
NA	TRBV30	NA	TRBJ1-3	TGTGCCTGGAGTTCAGGCGGGGGCGCGGACACCATATATTTT	CAWSSGGGADTIYF
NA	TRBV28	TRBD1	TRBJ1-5	TGTGCCAGTCGGACAGGGGGCGCGGGTCAGCCCCAGCATTTT	CASRTGGAGQPQHF
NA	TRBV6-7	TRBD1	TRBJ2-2	TGTGCCAGCAGTTGGGACAGGGGGGGTTCCGGGGAGCTGTTTTTT	CASSWDRGGSGELFF
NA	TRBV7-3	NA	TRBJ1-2	TGTGCCAGCAGCCTTCAAGGACAGCATGGCTACACCTTC	CASSLQGQHGYTF
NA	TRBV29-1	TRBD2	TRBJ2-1	TGCAGCGCGGTTAGCGGGAGGGAGCCATACAATGAGCAGTTCTTC	CSAVSGREPYNEQFF
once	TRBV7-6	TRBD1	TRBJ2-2	TGTGCCAGCAGCCCGAGACAGGGATGGACACGCGGGGAGCTGTTTTTT	CASSPRQGWTRGELFF
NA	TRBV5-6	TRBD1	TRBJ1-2	TGTGCCAGCAGCTTCCGGGACAGCGAAGGCCACACCTTC	CASSFRDSEGHTF
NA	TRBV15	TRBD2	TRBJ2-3	TGTGCCACCAGCAGAGGCGCCTGGCGGGGGGGCCAGAATAGGACAGATACGCAGTATTTT	CATSRGAWRGGQNRTDTQYF
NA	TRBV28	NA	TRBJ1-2	TGTGCCAGCAGTTTACCCGCAGGGTTCGATGGCTACACCTTC	CASSLPAGFDGYTF
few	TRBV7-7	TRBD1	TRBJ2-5	TGTGCTAGCAGCCAGGGGGACAGGGTGGGAGAGCAGTACTTC	CASSQGDRVGEQYF
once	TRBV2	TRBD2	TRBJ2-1	TGTGCCAGCCGCATTAGCGGGAGTCCCTACAATGAGCAGTTCTTC	CASRISGSPYNEQFF
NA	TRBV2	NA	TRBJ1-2	TGTGCCAGCAGAGGACAGAGGAACTATGGCTACACCTTC	CASRGQRNYGYTF
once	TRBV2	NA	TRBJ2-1	TGTGCCAGCAGTGGAATCCCGAGCTCCTACAATGAGCAGTTCTTC	CASSGIPSSYNEQFF
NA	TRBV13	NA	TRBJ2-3	TGTGCCAGCAGCTTAAGGACTCTGGATACGCAGTATTTT	CASSLRTLDTQYF
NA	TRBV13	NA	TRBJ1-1	TGTGCCAGCAGCCCGTACGACAGATTGAACACTGAAGCTTTCTTT	CASSPYDRLNTEAFF
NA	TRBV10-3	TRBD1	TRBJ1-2	TGTGCCATCAGCGACAGGGGAGCTAACTATGGCTACACCTTC	CAISDRGANYGYTF
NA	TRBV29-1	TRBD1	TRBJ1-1	TGCAGCGTTCCCCGCCGGACAGGGGAGGGCACTGAAGCTTTCTTT	CSVPRRTGEGTEAFF
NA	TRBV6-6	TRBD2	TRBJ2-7	TGTGCCAGCAGCTCTAGCGGGGGGGTCTACGAGCAGTACTTC	CASSSSGGVYEQYF
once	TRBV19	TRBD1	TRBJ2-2	TGTGCCACCCGTTGGACAGGGCGAAACACCGGGGAGCTGTTTTTT	CATRWTGRNTGELFF
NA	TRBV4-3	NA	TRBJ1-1	TGCGCCAGCAGCCCCTCGGGGAACACTGAAGCTTTCTTT	CASSPSGNTEAFF
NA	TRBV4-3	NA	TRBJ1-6	TGCGCCAGCAGCCAAGAGGCGGGGGGCTATAATTCACCCCTCCACTTT	CASSQEAGGYNSPLHF
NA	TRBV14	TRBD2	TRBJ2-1	TGTGCCAGCCATTCAGCCAGCGGGGGTTACAATGAGCAGTTCTTC	CASHSASGGYNEQFF
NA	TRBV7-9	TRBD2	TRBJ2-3	TGTGCCAGCAGCTTAGGAGGGAGGGTGGCAGATACGCAGTATTTT	CASSLGGRVADTQYF
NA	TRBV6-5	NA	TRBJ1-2	TGTGCCAGCAGCTCTGTTGGGGGGTACTATGGCTACACCTTC	CASSSVGGYYGYTF
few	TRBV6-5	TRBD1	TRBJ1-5	TGTGCCAGCAGACCTACAGGGGCAGGTCAGCCCCAGCATTTT	CASRPTGAGQPQHF
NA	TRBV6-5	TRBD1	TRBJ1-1	TGTGCCAGCAGTTCATCAGGGGGCGCCTCTTTTGAAGCTTTCTTT	CASSSSGGASFEAFF
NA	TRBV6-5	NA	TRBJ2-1	TGTGCCAGCAGTTATCGCGCTTACAATGAGCAGTTCTTC	CASSYRAYNEQFF
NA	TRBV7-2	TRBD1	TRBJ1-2	TGTGCCAGCAGCTCCGGACAGGGGGGCCACTATGGCTACACCTTC	CASSSGQGGHYGYTF
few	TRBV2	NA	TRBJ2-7	TGTGCCAGCACGGTTAGCTGGGCAGGGGCAAGTGAGCAGTACTTC	CASTVSWAGASEQYF
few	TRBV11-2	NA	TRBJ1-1	TGTGCCAGCAGCTTGGGGGGGGCGGGGGAAAACACTGAAGCTTTCTTT	CASSLGGAGENTEAFF
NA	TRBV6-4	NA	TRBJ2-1	TGTGCCAGCAGTGACTCGACACACAATGAGCAGTTCTTC	CASSDSTHNEQFF
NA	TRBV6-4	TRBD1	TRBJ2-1	TGTGCCAGCAGTGACCGAGATGGGACAGGACAGTTCTTC	CASSDRDGTGQFF
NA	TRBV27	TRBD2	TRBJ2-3	TGTGCCAGCAGTGAAGTAGCGGGAGGGAAAGATACGCAGTATTTT	CASSEVAGGKDTQYF
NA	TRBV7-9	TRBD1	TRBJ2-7	TGTGCCAGCAGCGCCTCCGACAGGGGATTCTACGAGCAGTACTTC	CASSASDRGFYEQYF
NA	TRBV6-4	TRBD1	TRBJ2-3	TGTGCCAGCAGTAAGGGACAGGACACAGATACGCAGTATTTT	CASSKGQDTDTQYF
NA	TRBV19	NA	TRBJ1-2	TGTGCCAGTAGTCAGGGGTATAACTATGGCTACACCTTC	CASSQGYNYGYTF
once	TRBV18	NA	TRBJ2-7	TGTGCCAGCTCACCGTCACTATCCTACGAGCAGTACTTC	CASSPSLSYEQYF
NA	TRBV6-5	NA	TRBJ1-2	TGTGCCACCCACCGGTCCCGGAGGGGCTACACCTTC	CATHRSRRGYTF
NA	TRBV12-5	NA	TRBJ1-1	TGTGCTAGTGGGGACCGGGGCACTGAAGCTTTCTTT	CASGDRGTEAFF
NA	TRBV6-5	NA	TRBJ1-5	TGTGCCAGCAGTTACTCACAGGGCAATCAGCCCCAGCATTTT	CASSYSQGNQPQHF